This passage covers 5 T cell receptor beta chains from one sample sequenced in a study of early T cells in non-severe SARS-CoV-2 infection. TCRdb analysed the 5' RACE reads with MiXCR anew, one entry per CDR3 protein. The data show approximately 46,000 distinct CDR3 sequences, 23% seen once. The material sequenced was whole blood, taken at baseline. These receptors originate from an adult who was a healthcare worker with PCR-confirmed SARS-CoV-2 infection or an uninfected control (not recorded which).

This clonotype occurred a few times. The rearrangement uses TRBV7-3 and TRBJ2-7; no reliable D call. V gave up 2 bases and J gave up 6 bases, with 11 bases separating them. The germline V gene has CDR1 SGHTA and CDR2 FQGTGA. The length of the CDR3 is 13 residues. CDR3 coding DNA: TGTGCCAGCAGCTTATGGCCAGCGCTCGAGCAGTACTTC. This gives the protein CASSLWPALEQYF. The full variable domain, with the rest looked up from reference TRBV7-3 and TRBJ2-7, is GAGVSQTPSNKVTEKGKYVELRCDPISGHTALYWYRQSLGQGPEFLIYFQGTGAADDSGLPNDRFFAVRPEGSVSTLKIQRTERGDSAVYLCASSLWPALEQYFGPGTRLTVT.

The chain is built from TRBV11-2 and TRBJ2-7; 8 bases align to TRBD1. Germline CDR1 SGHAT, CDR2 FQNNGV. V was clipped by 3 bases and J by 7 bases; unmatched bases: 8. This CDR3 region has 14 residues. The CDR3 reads CASSLGQAPREQYF. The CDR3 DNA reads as TGTGCCAGCAGCTTGGGACAGGCCCCTAGGGAGCAGTACTTC.

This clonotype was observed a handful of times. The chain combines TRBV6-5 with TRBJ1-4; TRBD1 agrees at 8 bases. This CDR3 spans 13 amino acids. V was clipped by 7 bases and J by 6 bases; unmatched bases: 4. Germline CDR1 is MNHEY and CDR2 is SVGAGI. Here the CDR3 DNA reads TGTGCCAGCACGACAGGGGATGATGAAAAACTGTTTTTT. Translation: CASTTGDDEKLFF.

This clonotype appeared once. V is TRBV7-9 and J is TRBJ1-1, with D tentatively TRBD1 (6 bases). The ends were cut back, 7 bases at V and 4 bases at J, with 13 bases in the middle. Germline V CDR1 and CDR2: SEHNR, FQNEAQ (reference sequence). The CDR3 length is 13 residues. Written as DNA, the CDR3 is TGTGCCAGCAATTACCAAGGGGGCACTGAAGCTTTCTTT. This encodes CASNYQGGTEAFF.

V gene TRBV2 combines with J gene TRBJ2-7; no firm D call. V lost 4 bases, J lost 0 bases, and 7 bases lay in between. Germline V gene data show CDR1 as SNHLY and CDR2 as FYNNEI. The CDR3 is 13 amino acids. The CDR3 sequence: CASSVSSSYEQYF. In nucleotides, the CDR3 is TGTGCCAGCAGTGTTTCGAGCTCCTACGAGCAGTACTTC. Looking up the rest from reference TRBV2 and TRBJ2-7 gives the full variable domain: EPEVTQTPSHQVTQMGQEVILRCVPISNHLYFYWYRQILGQKVEFLVSFYNNEISEKSEIFDDQFSVERPDGSNFTLKIRSTKLEDSAMYFCASSVSSSYEQYFGPGTRLTVT.